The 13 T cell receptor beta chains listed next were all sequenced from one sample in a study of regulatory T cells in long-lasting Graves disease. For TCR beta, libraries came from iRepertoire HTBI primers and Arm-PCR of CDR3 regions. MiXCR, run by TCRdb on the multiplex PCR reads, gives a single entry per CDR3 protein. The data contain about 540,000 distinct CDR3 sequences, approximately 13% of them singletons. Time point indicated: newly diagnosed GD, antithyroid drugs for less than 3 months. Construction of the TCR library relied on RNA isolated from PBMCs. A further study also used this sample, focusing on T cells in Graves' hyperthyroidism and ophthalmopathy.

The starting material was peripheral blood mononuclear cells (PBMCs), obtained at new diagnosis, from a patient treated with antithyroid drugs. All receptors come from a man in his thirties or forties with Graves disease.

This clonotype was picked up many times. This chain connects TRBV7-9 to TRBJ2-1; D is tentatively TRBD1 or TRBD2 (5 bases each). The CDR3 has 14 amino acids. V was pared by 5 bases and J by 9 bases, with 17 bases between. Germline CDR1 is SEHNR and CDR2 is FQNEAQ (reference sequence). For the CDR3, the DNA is TGTGCCAGCAGCCTCGGCAGGGACGGGGCTGAGCAGTTCTTC. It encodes CASSLGRDGAEQFF.

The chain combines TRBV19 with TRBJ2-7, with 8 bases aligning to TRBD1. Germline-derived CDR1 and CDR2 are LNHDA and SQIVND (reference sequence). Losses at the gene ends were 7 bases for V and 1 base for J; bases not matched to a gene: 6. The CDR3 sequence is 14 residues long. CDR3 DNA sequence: TGTGCCAGTAACGACAGGGGAAGGTCCTACGAGCAGTACTTC. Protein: CASNDRGRSYEQYF.

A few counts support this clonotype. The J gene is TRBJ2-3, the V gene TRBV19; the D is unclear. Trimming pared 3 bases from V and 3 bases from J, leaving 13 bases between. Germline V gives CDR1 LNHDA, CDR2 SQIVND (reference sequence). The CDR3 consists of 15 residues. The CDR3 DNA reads TGTGCCAGTAGTATGGATCGACTGGGAACAGATACGCAGTATTTT. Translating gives CASSMDRLGTDTQYF.

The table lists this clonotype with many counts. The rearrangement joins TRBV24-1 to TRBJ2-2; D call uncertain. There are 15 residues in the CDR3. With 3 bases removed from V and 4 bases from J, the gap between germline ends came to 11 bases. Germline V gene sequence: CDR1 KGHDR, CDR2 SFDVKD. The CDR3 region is CATSDPQISTGELFF. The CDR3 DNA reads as TGTGCCACCAGTGATCCTCAGATCAGCACCGGGGAGCTGTTTTTT.

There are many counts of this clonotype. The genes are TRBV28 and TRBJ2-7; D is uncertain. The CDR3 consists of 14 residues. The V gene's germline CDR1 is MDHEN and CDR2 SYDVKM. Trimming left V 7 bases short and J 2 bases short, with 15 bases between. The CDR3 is CASIKGTPPYEQYF. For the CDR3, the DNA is TGTGCCAGCATCAAGGGCACACCCCCCTACGAGCAGTACTTC.

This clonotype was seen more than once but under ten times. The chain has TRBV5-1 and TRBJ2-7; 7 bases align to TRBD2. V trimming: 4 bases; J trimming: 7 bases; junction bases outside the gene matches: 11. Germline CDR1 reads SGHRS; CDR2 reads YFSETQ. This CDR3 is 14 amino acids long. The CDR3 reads CASSQGTTYTEQYF. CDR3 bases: TGCGCCAGCAGCCAAGGGACTACCTATACGGAGCAGTACTTC.

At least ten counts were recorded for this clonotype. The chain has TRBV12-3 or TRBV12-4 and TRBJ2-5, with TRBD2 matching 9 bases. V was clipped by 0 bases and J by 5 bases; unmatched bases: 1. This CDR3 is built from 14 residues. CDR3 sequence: CASSLAGTSETQYF. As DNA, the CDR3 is TGTGCCAGCAGTTTAGCCGGGACTAGCGAGACCCAGTACTTC.

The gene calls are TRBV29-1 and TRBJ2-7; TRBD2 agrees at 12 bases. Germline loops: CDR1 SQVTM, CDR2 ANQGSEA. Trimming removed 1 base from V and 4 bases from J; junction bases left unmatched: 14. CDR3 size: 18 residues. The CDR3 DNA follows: TGCAGCGTTGAAGGTCCACTAGCGGGAGGCACTCGAATTTACGAGCAGTACTTC. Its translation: CSVEGPLAGGTRIYEQYF.

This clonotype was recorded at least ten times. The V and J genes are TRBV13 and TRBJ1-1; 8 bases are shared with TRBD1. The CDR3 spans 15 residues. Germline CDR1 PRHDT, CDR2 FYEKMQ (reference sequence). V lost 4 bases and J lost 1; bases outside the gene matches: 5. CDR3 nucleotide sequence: TGTGCCAGCAGCTCGAGCGGACAGGGGAACACTGAAGCTTTCTTT. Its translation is CASSSSGQGNTEAFF.

The CDR3 spells CASSQVQDKQFF. The CDR3 DNA is TGCGCCAGCAGCCAAGTTCAGGACAAGCAGTTCTTC. V and J are TRBV4-1 and TRBJ2-1; tentative D call: TRBD1 (5 bases). V lost 1 base and J lost 11, with 9 bases in between. The V gene's germline CDR1 is MGHRA and CDR2 YSYEKL. This CDR3 is built from 12 residues.

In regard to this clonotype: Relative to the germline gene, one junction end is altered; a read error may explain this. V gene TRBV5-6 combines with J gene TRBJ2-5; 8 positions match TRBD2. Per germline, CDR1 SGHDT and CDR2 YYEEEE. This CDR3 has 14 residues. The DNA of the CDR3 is TGTACCAGCAGTCACCAAGCGGGAGAAGAGACCCAGTACTTC. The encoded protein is CTSSHQAGEETQYF.

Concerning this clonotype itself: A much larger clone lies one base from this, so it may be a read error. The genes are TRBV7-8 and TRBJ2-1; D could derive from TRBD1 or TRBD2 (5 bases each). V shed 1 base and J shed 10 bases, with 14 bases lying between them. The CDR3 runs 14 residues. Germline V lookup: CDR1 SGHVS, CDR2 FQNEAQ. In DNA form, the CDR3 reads TGTGCCAGCAGCTTAGGGGCGTTCAGGGACGAGCAGTTCTTC. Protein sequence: CASSLGAFRDEQFF.

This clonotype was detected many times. DNA of the CDR3: TGTGCCAGCAGCTTGGTGCTAGCGGACTCAGGAGATGAGCAGTTCTTC. It codes for CASSLVLADSGDEQFF. The gene calls are TRBV5-4 and TRBJ2-1, with TRBD2 identical over 7 bases. CDR1 SGHNT and CDR2 YYREEE come from the germline V gene (reference sequence). The length of the CDR3 is 16 residues. V shed 0 bases and J 8 bases; nucleotides not matched to a gene: 11.